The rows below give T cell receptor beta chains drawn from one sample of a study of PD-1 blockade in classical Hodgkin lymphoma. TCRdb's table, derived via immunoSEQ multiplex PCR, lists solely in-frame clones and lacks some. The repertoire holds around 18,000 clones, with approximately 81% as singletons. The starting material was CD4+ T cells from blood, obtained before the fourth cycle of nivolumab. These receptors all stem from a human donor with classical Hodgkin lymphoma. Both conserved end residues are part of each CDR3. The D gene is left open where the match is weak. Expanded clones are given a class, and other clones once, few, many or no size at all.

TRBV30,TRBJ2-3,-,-,CAWSVGLAASTDTQYF,TGTGCCTGGAGTGTAGGGCTAGCAGCTAGCACAGATACGCAGTATTTT
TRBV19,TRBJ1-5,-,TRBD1,CASSDPRDRGVYSNQPQHF,TGTGCCAGTAGCGATCCCCGGGACAGGGGGGTTTATAGCAATCAGCCCCAGCATTTT
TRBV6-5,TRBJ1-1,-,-,CASSRGQNTEAFF,TGTGCCAGCAGTAGGGGACAGAACACTGAAGCTTTCTTT
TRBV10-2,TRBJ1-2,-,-,CASSDGGGYYGYTF,TGCGCCAGCAGTGACGGGGGGGGATACTATGGCTACACCTTC
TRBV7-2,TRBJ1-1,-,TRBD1,CASMGQPHTEAFF,TGTGCCAGCATGGGACAGCCTCACACTGAAGCTTTCTTT
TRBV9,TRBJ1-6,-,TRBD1,CASSGGTGENSPLHF,TGTGCCAGCAGCGGAGGGACAGGGGAAAACTCACCCCTCCACTTT
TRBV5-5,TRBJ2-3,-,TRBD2,CASSLTTGTSGTNTQYF,TGTGCCAGCAGCCTGACCACCGGGACTAGCGGGACAAATACGCAGTATTTT
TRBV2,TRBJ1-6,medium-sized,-,CASSEDQGIRPLHF,TGTGCCAGCAGTGAAGACCAGGGGATCAGACCCCTCCACTTT
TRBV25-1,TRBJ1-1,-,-,CASSEYGIHTEAFF,TGTGCCAGCAGTGAATATGGGATTCACACTGAAGCTTTCTTT
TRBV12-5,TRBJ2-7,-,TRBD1,CASGLAAGTGSYEQYF,TGTGCTAGTGGTTTGGCAGCCGGGACAGGGAGTTACGAGCAGTACTTC
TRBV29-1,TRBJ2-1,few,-,CSVVPRLSYNEQFF,TGCAGCGTTGTCCCGAGGCTCTCCTACAATGAGCAGTTCTTC
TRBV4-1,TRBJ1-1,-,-,CASSSEGGHSTEAFF,TGCGCCAGCAGCTCGGAGGGGGGGCACAGCACTGAAGCTTTCTTT
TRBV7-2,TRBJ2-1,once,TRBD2,CASSLSGRLDEQFF,TGTGCCAGCAGCCTGAGCGGGAGGTTGGATGAGCAGTTCTTC
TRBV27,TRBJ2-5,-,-,CASSPTHLGGETQYF,TGTGCCAGCAGTCCAACCCATTTAGGGGGAGAGACCCAGTACTTC
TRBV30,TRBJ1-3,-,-,CAWSPTRGNTIYF,TGTGCCTGGAGTCCCACTCGCGGAAACACCATATATTTT
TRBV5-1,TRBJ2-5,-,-,CASSLYLQETQYF,TGCGCCAGCAGCTTATATTTGCAAGAGACCCAGTACTTC
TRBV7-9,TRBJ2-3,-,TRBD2,CASSPLAGWADTQYF,TGTGCCAGCAGCCCACTAGCGGGTTGGGCAGATACGCAGTATTTT
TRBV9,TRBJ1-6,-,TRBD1,CASSNRQGTNSPLHF,TGTGCCAGCAGCAACAGACAGGGTACCAATTCACCCCTCCACTTT
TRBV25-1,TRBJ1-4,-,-,CASSGRLLGGEKLFF,TGTGCCAGCAGTGGGCGACTCCTAGGAGGGGAAAAACTGTTTTTT
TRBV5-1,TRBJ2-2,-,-,CASSPGNRYTGELFF,TGCGCCAGCAGCCCCGGTAACAGATACACCGGGGAGCTGTTTTTT
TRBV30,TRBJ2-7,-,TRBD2,CAWRQAGGPSEQYF,TGTGCCTGGAGGCAGGCGGGAGGGCCTAGCGAGCAGTACTTC
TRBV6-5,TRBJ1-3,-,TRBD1,CASSYGTGRTNTIYF,TGTGCCAGCAGTTACGGGACAGGGAGAACAAACACCATATATTTT
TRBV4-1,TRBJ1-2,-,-,CASSQDSVGRTF,TGCGCCAGCAGCCAAGATAGCGTCGGGAGGACCTTC
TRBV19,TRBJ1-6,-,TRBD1,CASSILPTGTGPSLHF,TGTGCCAGTAGTATCTTGCCGACAGGGACGGGTCCATCCCTCCACTTT
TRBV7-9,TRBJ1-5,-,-,CASSLGEADNQPQHF,TGTGCCAGCAGCTTAGGGGAGGCGGACAATCAGCCCCAGCATTTT
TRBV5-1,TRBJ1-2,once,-,CASRETTSPRFGYTF,TGCGCCAGTCGGGAGACAACCTCACCTCGATTTGGCTACACCTTC
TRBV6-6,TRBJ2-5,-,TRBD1,CASSVGTGQETQYF,TGTGCCAGCAGTGTCGGGACAGGGCAGGAGACCCAGTACTTC
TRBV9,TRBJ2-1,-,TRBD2,CASSVLAGGANEQFF,TGTGCCAGCAGCGTACTAGCGGGAGGGGCCAATGAGCAGTTCTTC
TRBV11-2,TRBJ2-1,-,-,CASSPNSYEQFF,TGTGCCAGCAGCCCCAACTCCTATGAGCAGTTCTTC